A single T cell receptor beta chain is shown here with its context. Beta-chain TCR cDNA was generated via 5'RACE template switching with UMIs. TCRdb reprocessed the 5' RACE reads and keeps a single row for each CDR3 protein, giving no DNA. This sample's table has about 2,200 distinct CDR3 sequences. This sample is part of a study of T cells expressing NK-cell markers. For the study at large: Among eight sequenced donors, seven carried HCMV seropositivity while one was seronegative.

Germline V gene data show CDR1 as SGHDN and CDR2 as FVKESK. The CDR3 totals 12 residues. The TCR comes from a young woman in good health. Sequencing was carried out using blood T cells: a sorted CD56 or NKG2C T cell subset, CD4+ or CD8+ T cells, or bulk PBMC T cells (not recorded which). The chain combines TRBV14 with TRBJ1-1. The CDR3 here is CASSQENLWAFF. Full variable domain (missing parts from reference TRBV14 and TRBJ1-1): EAGVTQFPSHSVIEKGQTVTLRCDPISGHDNLYWYRRVMGKEIKFLLHFVKESKQDESGMPNNRFLAERTGGTYSTLKVQPAELEDSGVYFCASSQENLWAFFGQGTRLTVV.